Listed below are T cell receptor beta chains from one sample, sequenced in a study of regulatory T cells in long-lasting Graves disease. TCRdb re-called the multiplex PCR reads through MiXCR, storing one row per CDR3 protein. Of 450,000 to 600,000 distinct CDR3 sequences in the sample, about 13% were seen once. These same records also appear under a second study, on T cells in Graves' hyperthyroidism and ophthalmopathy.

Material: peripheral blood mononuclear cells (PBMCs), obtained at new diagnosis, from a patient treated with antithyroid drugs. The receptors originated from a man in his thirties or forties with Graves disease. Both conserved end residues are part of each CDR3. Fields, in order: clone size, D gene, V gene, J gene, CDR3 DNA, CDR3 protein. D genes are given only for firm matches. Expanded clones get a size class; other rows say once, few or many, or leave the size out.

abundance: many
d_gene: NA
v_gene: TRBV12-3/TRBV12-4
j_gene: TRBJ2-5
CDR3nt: TGTGCCAGCAGTCCTCGGACAGTCCTGGAGACCCAGTACTTC
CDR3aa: CASSPRTVLETQYF

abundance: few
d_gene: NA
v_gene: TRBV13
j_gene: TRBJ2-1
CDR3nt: TGTGCCAGCAGCTCCGAGGGGGGTCTACTTCACAATGAGCAGTTCTTC
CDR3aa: CASSSEGGLLHNEQFF

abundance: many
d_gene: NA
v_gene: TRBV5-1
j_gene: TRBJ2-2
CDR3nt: TGCGCCAGCAGCTTGTACAGGGAAGTCGGGGAGCTGTTTTTT
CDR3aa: CASSLYREVGELFF

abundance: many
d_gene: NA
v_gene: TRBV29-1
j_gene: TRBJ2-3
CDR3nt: TGCAGCGTTACGAAGACTAGCACAGATACGCAGTATTTT
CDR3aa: CSVTKTSTDTQYF

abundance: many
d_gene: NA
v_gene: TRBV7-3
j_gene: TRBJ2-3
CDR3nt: TGTGCCAGCAGCCCACTCCCCGCCGCAGATACGCAGTATTTT
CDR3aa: CASSPLPAADTQYF

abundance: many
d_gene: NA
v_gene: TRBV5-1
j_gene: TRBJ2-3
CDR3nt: TGCGCCAGCAGCTTGGCCTCACTAGCAGATACGCAGTATTTT
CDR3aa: CASSLASLADTQYF

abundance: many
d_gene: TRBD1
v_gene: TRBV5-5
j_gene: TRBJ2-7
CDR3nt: TGTGCCAGCAGCCCGACAGGGAAGGAGTACGAGCAGTACTTC
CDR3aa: CASSPTGKEYEQYF

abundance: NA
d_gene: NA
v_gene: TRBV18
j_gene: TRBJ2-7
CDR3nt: TGTGCCAGCTCATCGACCCCTGGCGGAATCTACGAGCAGTACTTC
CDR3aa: CASSSTPGGIYEQYF

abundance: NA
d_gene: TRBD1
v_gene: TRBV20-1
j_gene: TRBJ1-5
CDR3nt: TGCAGTGCCATAGGACAGGACAATCAGCCCCAGCATTTT
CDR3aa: CSAIGQDNQPQHF

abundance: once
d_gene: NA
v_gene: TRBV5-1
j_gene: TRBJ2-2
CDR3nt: TGCGCCAGCCCGGGGGAGACCGGGGAGCTGTTTTTT
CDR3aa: CASPGETGELFF

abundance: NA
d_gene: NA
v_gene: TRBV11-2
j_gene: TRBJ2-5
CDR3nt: TGTGCCAGCAGCTTAGCTGGGCGCTGGTGGGAGACCCAGTACTTC
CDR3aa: CASSLAGRWWETQYF

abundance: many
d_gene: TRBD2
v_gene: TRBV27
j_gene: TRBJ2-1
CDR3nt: TGTGCCAGCAGTTCCGCCGGGAGGAGGTACAATGAGCAGTTCTTC
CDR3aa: CASSSAGRRYNEQFF

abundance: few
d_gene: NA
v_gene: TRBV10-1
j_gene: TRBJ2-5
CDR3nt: TGCGCCAGCCCTTATTTCACCTCCGCGGAGACCCAGTACTTC
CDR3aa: CASPYFTSAETQYF

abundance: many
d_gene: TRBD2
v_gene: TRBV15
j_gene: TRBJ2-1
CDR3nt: TGTGCCACCAGCAGAGTCTGGACTAGCGGGAACAATGAGCAGTTCTTC
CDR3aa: CATSRVWTSGNNEQFF

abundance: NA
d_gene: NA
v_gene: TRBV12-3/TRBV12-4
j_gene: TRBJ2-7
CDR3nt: TGTGCCAGCAGTCCCGACACTCTTGGGGAGCAGTACTTC
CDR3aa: CASSPDTLGEQYF

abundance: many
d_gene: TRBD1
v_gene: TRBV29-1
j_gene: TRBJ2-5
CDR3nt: TGCAGCGCCGACAGGGGACAGACCCAGTACTTC
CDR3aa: CSADRGQTQYF

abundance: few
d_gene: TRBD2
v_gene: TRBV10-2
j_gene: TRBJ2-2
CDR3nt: TGCGCCATCGGGACTAGCGGCACCGGGGAGCTGTTTTTT
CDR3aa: CAIGTSGTGELFF

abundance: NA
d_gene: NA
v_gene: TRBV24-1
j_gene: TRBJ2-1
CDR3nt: TGTGCCACCAGTGATGGGGCGTTGGTCTCCTACAATGAGCAGTTCTTC
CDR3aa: CATSDGALVSYNEQFF

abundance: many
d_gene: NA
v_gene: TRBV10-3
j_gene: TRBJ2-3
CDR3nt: TGTGCCATCAGTGAGGGCTCCGATTCAGATACGCAGTATTTT
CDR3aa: CAISEGSDSDTQYF

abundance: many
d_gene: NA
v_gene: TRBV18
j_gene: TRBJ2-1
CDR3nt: TGTGCCAGCTCACCGGACCAGTACAATGAGCAGTTCTTC
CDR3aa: CASSPDQYNEQFF

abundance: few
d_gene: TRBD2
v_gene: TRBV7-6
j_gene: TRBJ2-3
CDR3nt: TGTGCCAGCAGCAGATCAGTCGGCGGGAGGTCAGATACGCAGTATTTT
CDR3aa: CASSRSVGGRSDTQYF

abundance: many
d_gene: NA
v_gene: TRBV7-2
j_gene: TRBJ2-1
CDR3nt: TGTGCCAGCAGCTTAGGCCTAGTGGGATATGAGCAGTTCTTC
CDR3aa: CASSLGLVGYEQFF

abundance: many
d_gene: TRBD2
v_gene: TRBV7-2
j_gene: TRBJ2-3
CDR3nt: TGTGCCAGCAGCGCGGGGACTAGCGGGAGGCGTACGCAGTATTTT
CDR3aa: CASSAGTSGRRTQYF

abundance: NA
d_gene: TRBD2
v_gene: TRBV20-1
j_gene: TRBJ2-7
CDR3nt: TGCAGTGCTAGATCCCTTAGCGGGACCTGGGACGAGCAGTACTTC
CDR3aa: CSARSLSGTWDEQYF

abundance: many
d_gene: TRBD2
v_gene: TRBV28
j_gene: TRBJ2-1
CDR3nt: TGTGCCAGCAGTTTAACCGCAGCGGGAGGGAGGGATGAGCAGTTCTTC
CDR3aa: CASSLTAAGGRDEQFF